The 32 T cell receptor beta chains presented below share a single source sample, sequenced in a study of cytomegalovirus exposure and HLA in healthy donors (dated by TCRdb to 2017 to 2019). Library preparation used the immunoSEQ multiplex PCR assay. For the multiplex PCR, a mixture combining 60 forward primers for TCR Vbeta segments and 13 reverse primers for TCR Jbeta segments was used. TCRdb took over this immuneACCESS table, retaining in-frame rearrangements with V and J assigned. Such tables are incomplete; in checked studies, under half of the missing clones stem from an unresolved V gene, and the remainder is unexplained. In this sample the table shows about 160,000 clones, approximately 84% of which occur a single time. The ten largest clonotypes hold roughly 6.3% of the sample. Material for sequencing was PBMCs. Source of these receptors: a male donor in good health and CMV-seropositive.

The V and J genes are TRBV14 and TRBJ2-1, with D perhaps matching TRBD2 (6 bases). There are 17 residues in the CDR3. The V end was cut by 3 bases, the J end by 7 bases, with 22 bases between. Looked up from germline, CDR1 is SGHDN and CDR2 is FVKESK. The DNA of the CDR3 is TGTGCCAGCAGCCAGATCCCGGGACTTGGACCAGGGAATGAGCAGTTCTTC. Protein: CASSQIPGLGPGNEQFF.

J is TRBJ1-2 and V is TRBV5-1; a weak D match, TRBD1 (6 bases). The CDR3 length is 14 residues. Germline V CDR1 and CDR2: SGHRS, YFSETQ. The germline V and J ends were trimmed by 2 bases and 4 bases, with 12 bases remaining between them. CDR3 protein: CASSLDRTLYGYTF. The CDR3 DNA follows: TGCGCCAGCAGCTTAGACAGGACACTCTATGGCTACACCTTC.

This clone showed up just once. The V call is TRBV9, the J call TRBJ2-1; 10 nucleotides align to TRBD2. Trimming at V came to 4 bases and at J to 5 bases, leaving 6 bases not matched to a gene. This CDR3 has 15 residues. The germline CDR1 and CDR2 sequences are SGDLS and YYNGEE. The CDR3 DNA reads as TGTGCCAGCAGCACCGGACTAGCGGCCAACAATGAGCAGTTCTTC. Protein product: CASSTGLAANNEQFF.

This chain links TRBV7-8 with TRBJ2-1; D is uncertain. The germline gives CDR1 SGHVS, CDR2 FQNEAQ. The CDR3 is made up of 12 amino acids. Between the trimmed V and J ends, which lost 5 bases and 9 bases, there was a span of 11 bases. In DNA, the CDR3 is TGTGCCAGCAGCGCCCGCGATCGTGAGCAGTTCTTC. Translating gives CASSARDREQFF.

The chain combines TRBV28 with TRBJ2-3; 12 bases are shared with TRBD2. V shed 3 bases and J 1 base; nucleotides not matched to a gene: 5. The CDR3 loop spans 17 amino acids. Germline-derived CDR1 and CDR2 are MDHEN and SYDVKM. The CDR3 bases are TGTGCCAGCAGTTTGGCAGGGACTAGCGGGCGCACAGATACGCAGTATTTT. This sequence encodes CASSLAGTSGRTDTQYF.

V gene TRBV14 combines with J gene TRBJ2-1; 8 nucleotides agree with TRBD2. V dropped 0 bases and J dropped 4; count of bases not matched to a gene: 8. The CDR3 covers 17 residues. In germline, CDR1 is SGHDN, CDR2 FVKESK. The CDR3 DNA sequence: TGTGCCAGCAGCCAAGATTGGTCTAGCGGGCTATACAATGAGCAGTTCTTC. This sequence encodes CASSQDWSSGLYNEQFF.

The chain couples TRBV7-2 to TRBJ1-6; D not certain. Trimming left V 6 bases short and J 6 bases short, with 15 bases between. This CDR3 comprises 15 residues. CDR1 and CDR2 (germline): SGHTA, FQGNSA. As DNA, the CDR3 is TGTGCCAGCAGTCGGCAGAAAACTATTAATTCACCCCTCCACTTT. Protein product: CASSRQKTINSPLHF. Complete variable domain (other parts from reference TRBV7-2 and TRBJ1-6): GAGVSQSPSNKVTEKGKDVELRCDPISGHTALYWYRQSLGQGLEFLIYFQGNSAPDKSGLPSDRFSAERTGGSVSTLTIQRTQQEDSAVYLCASSRQKTINSPLHFGNGTRLTVT.

The chain uses TRBV2 and TRBJ1-2; D remains ambiguous. Trimming cost V 1 base and J 10 bases, with 10 bases left between them. The length of the CDR3 is 12 residues. The germline V gene has CDR1 SNHLY and CDR2 FYNNEI. The CDR3 DNA reads as TGTGCCAGCAGTGAAGGGTTGGCAGTCTACACCTTC. This gives the protein CASSEGLAVYTF.

The V call is TRBV28, the J call TRBJ2-2; 7 bases fit TRBD1. With V trimmed by 3 bases and J by 4 bases, 8 bases remained unmatched. Germline CDR1 is MDHEN and CDR2 is SYDVKM. The CDR3 extends over 16 amino acids. The CDR3 protein is CASSFPGQTATGELFF. The CDR3, as DNA: TGTGCCAGCAGTTTCCCGGGACAGACTGCCACCGGGGAGCTGTTTTTT.

The chain carries TRBV7-2 and TRBJ2-7, with TRBD2 matching over 10 bases. The CDR3 has 15 amino acids. V dropped 5 bases and J dropped 6; count of bases not matched to a gene: 10. Per the germline V gene, CDR1 is SGHTA and CDR2 is FQGNSA. DNA for the CDR3: TGTGCCAGCAGCGGTAGCGGGAGGACCCTGGGCGAGCAGTACTTC. Translating gives CASSGSGRTLGEQYF.

This clone appeared a few times. This sequence joins TRBV19 and TRBJ1-2; 9 bases match TRBD1. Germline values: CDR1 LNHDA, CDR2 SQIVND (reference sequence). The CDR3 runs 14 residues. With V trimmed by 4 bases and J by 7 bases, 7 bases remained unmatched. Here the CDR3 reads CASSTPGQGFGYTF. The CDR3 DNA is TGTGCCAGTAGTACACCGGGACAGGGATTTGGCTACACCTTC. Filled out from reference TRBV19 and TRBJ1-2, the complete variable domain reads DGGITQSPKYLFRKEGQNVTLSCEQNLNHDAMYWYRQDPGQGLRLIYYSQIVNDFQKGDIAEGYSVSREKKESFPLTVTSAQKNPTAFYLCASSTPGQGFGYTFGSGTRLTVV.

This chain connects TRBV19 to TRBJ1-5; D possibly corresponds to TRBD1 (6 bases). This CDR3 is 14 amino acids long. Trimming left V 3 bases short and J 3 bases short, with 9 bases between. Germline V CDR1 and CDR2: LNHDA, SQIVND (reference sequence). CDR3: CASSITGTNQPQHF. CDR3 sequence (DNA): TGTGCCAGTAGTATTACAGGGACCAATCAGCCCCAGCATTTT. Together with reference TRBV19 and TRBJ1-5, the CDR3 gives the full variable domain: DGGITQSPKYLFRKEGQNVTLSCEQNLNHDAMYWYRQDPGQGLRLIYYSQIVNDFQKGDIAEGYSVSREKKESFPLTVTSAQKNPTAFYLCASSITGTNQPQHFGDGTRLSIL.

CDR3 in DNA: TGTGCCACCAGCAGAGGGCAGACAACTAATGAAAAACTGTTTTTT. Protein sequence: CATSRGQTTNEKLFF. The chain joins TRBV15 to TRBJ1-4; no reliable D call. V gave up 1 base and J gave up 0 bases, with 6 bases separating them. The germline gives CDR1 LNHNV, CDR2 YYDKDF (reference sequence). This CDR3 has 15 amino acids.

The gene calls are TRBV6-5 and TRBJ2-7, with 8 bases identical to TRBD1. V gave up 2 bases and J gave up 0 bases; unmatched junction bases: 0. The germline CDR1 and CDR2 sequences are MNHEY and SVGAGI. The CDR3 extends over 14 amino acids. In nucleotides, the CDR3 is TGTGCCAGCAGTTACGACAGGGGCTCCTACGAGCAGTACTTC. Its protein is CASSYDRGSYEQYF.

The table lists this clone with a few counts. The gene calls are TRBV6-1 and TRBJ2-7; 9 bases line up with TRBD2. The V and J ends lost 5 bases and 3 bases, in that order; junction bases with no gene match: 5. The CDR3 consists of 14 residues. Germline V lookup: CDR1 MNHNS, CDR2 SASEGT. The CDR3 DNA is TGTGCCAGCAGTCCCATAGCGGGAGTCTACGAGCAGTACTTC. Translated, it gives CASSPIAGVYEQYF.

This clone was counted only a few times. The chain joins TRBV6-1 to TRBJ1-6, with no clear D. Germline V gene data show CDR1 as MNHNS and CDR2 as SASEGT. Trimming cost V 0 bases and J 2 bases, with 5 bases left between them. CDR3 size: 15 residues. The CDR3 bases are TGTGCCAGCAGTGAAGCGGGCACCTATAATTCACCCCTCCACTTT. Its translation: CASSEAGTYNSPLHF.

This clone is a singleton in its sample. The gene calls are TRBV5-8 and TRBJ1-4; 7 nucleotides line up with TRBD1. The CDR3 is 11 amino acids. The V segment lost 5 bases and the J segment 12 bases; nucleotides outside the gene matches: 4. Germline V gene data show CDR1 as SGHTS and CDR2 as YDEGEE. The CDR3 coding sequence is TGTGCCAGCAGGACAGGGTTACAACTGTTTTTT. Its protein product is CASRTGLQLFF.

The chain carries TRBV19 and TRBJ1-5, with 7 bases that match TRBD1. CDR1 is LNHDA, CDR2 SQIVND, per germline (reference sequence). V lost 6 bases and J lost 4; bases outside the gene matches: 6. This CDR3 has 14 amino acids. As DNA, the CDR3 is TGTGCCAGTAGGACCCCAGGGGGTAATCAGCCCCAGCATTTT. It specifies CASRTPGGNQPQHF.

The chain is built from TRBV18 and TRBJ2-7; possibly TRBD2 for D (5 bases). Germline CDR1 reads KGHSH; CDR2 reads LQKENI. This CDR3 region has 14 residues. Between the trimmed V and J ends, which lost 5 bases and 2 bases, there was a span of 13 bases. The CDR3 region has the DNA TGTGCCAGCTCAGTGGACTTGACTGCCTACGAGCAGTACTTC. Amino acids: CASSVDLTAYEQYF.

The chain employs TRBV27 and TRBJ2-5; TRBD1 matches 10 bases. The CDR3 spans 16 residues. Germline assignment: CDR1 MNHEY and CDR2 SMNVEV (reference sequence). With 3 bases clipped from V and 7 bases from J, the junction kept 11 bases outside the gene matches. CDR3 nucleotide sequence: TGTGCCAGCAGTTTCACCTCCGGGACAGGGGAGGCGACCCAGTACTTC. Translated, it gives CASSFTSGTGEATQYF.

The chain joins TRBV27 to TRBJ1-6; the D gene is possibly TRBD1 (5 bases). The ends were cut back, 4 bases at V and 8 bases at J, with 18 bases in the middle. Germline CDR1 and CDR2: MNHEY and SMNVEV (reference sequence). This CDR3 is built from 16 residues. The CDR3 nucleotides read TGTGCCAGCAGTTCTATACGGCTACAGGTCGATTCACCCCTCCACTTT. Translation: CASSSIRLQVDSPLHF.

The chain joins TRBV4-2 to TRBJ2-7; 13 bases agree with TRBD2. Trimming at V came to 4 bases and at J to 3 bases, leaving 6 bases not matched to a gene. This CDR3 has 16 residues. The germline V gene encodes CDR1 LGHNA and CDR2 YNFKEQ. The CDR3 DNA is TGTGCCAGCAGCCCCCGCGGACTAGCGGGAGACTACGAGCAGTACTTC. It yields the protein CASSPRGLAGDYEQYF.

The rearrangement links TRBV9 to TRBJ2-2; 12 bases agree with TRBD2. The length of the CDR3 is 15 residues. Trimming cost V 1 base and J 7 bases; bases outside gene matches: 2. The V gene's germline CDR1 is SGDLS and CDR2 YYNGEE. The CDR3 here is CASSVRLAGDGELFF. The CDR3 DNA sequence: TGTGCCAGCAGCGTACGACTAGCGGGAGACGGGGAGCTGTTTTTT.

This chain joins TRBV29-1 and TRBJ1-4; the D gene is possibly TRBD1 (6 bases). The CDR3 covers 14 residues. CDR1 is SQVTM, CDR2 ANQGSEA, per germline. Trimming shortened V by 1 base and J by 4 bases, and 10 bases separated the two germline ends. The CDR3: CSVEAGVGNEKLFF. CDR3 bases: TGCAGCGTTGAAGCAGGGGTCGGTAATGAAAAACTGTTTTTT.

With respect to this clone: At one end the junction does not follow the germline gene, possibly because of a read error. V is TRBV11-3 and J is TRBJ1-5; 8 bases are shared with TRBD1. CDR3 length: 16 amino acids. Germline V gene data show CDR1 as SGHNT and CDR2 as YENEEA. CDR3 bases: TGTGCCAGCAGCTTATCCGGACAGGGCGGCAATCAGTCCCAGCATTTT. Protein sequence: CASSLSGQGGNQSQHF.

This chain links TRBV4-1 with TRBJ1-2, with a tentative D call TRBD1 (6 bases). Germline CDR1 MGHRA, CDR2 YSYEKL. Trimming stripped 0 bases from V and 8 bases from J, with 13 bases between. The CDR3 is 14 residues long. CDR3 DNA sequence: TGCGCCAGCAGCCAAGATATAGGACAGATGGGCTACACCTTC. This gives the protein CASSQDIGQMGYTF.

This sequence joins TRBV19 and TRBJ2-2; 9 bases are shared with TRBD1. The CDR3 has 17 residues. V shed 4 bases, J shed 12 bases, and the junction held 18 bases outside the gene matches. CDR1 is LNHDA, CDR2 SQIVND, per germline (reference sequence). The CDR3: CASSTSGTGFITRKLFF. The CDR3 DNA sequence: TGTGCCAGTAGTACCTCCGGGACAGGGTTTATCACCCGGAAGCTGTTTTTT.

The rearrangement links TRBV19 to TRBJ1-3; possibly TRBD1 for D (6 bases). With 5 bases removed from V and 4 bases from J, the gap between germline ends came to 18 bases. CDR3 length equals 16 residues. Germline V gives CDR1 LNHDA, CDR2 SQIVND (reference sequence). CDR3 amino acids: CASSPLGGAKGNTIYF. The CDR3 DNA follows: TGTGCCAGTAGTCCCCTAGGGGGGGCGAAAGGAAACACCATATATTTT.

The V gene is TRBV29-1, the J gene TRBJ1-2, with 9 nucleotides matching TRBD1. After removal of 5 bases from V and 8 bases from J, the junction contained 15 bases not matched to a gene. Germline CDR1 reads SQVTM; CDR2 reads ANQGSEA. This CDR3 spans 15 amino acids. The CDR3 nucleotides are TGCAGCGTTCTGAGCGGGGACAGGGTCAAGTGGGGCTACACCTTC. Its protein product is CSVLSGDRVKWGYTF.

In its sample, this clone was seen once. The chain links TRBV19 to TRBJ2-3; D not resolved. This CDR3 contains 14 residues. V lost 3 bases and J lost 5, with 12 bases in between. Germline V gene lookup returns CDR1 LNHDA and CDR2 SQIVND (reference sequence). CDR3 coding DNA: TGTGCCAGTAGTATCTTCGGGTCCGGAGATACGCAGTATTTT. It encodes CASSIFGSGDTQYF.

This chain connects TRBV5-1 to TRBJ2-1, with 15 positions matching TRBD2. Germline values: CDR1 SGHRS, CDR2 YFSETQ. The junction had 11 bases not matched to a gene; V was cut back by 4 bases and J by 0 bases. This CDR3 has 20 residues. In nucleotides, the CDR3 is TGCGCCAGCAGCCGCCTAGGACTAGCGGGAGGGATGAGCTCCTACAATGAGCAGTTCTTC. It yields the protein CASSRLGLAGGMSSYNEQFF. Based on the CDR3 plus reference TRBV5-1 and TRBJ2-1, the full variable domain is KAGVTQTPRYLIKTRGQQVTLSCSPISGHRSVSWYQQTPGQGLQFLFEYFSETQRNKGNFPGRFSGRQFSNSRSEMNVSTLELGDSALYLCASSRLGLAGGMSSYNEQFFGPGTRLTVL.

This rearrangement joins TRBV19 to TRBJ2-7; weak D call: TRBD1 (6 bases). Germline CDR1 and CDR2: LNHDA and SQIVND (reference sequence). The CDR3 is made up of 13 amino acids. Trimming took off 3 bases at V and 4 bases at J, with 10 bases between the two ends. The CDR3 reads CASSMSGEYEQYF. The CDR3 DNA reads TGTGCCAGTAGTATGTCAGGGGAGTACGAGCAGTACTTC.